The 11 T cell receptor beta chains below were found in one sample sequenced in a study of blood T cell repertoires in COVID-19. The protocol was immunoSEQ multiplex PCR, while the TCRdb copy is restricted to in-frame clones and leaves out a portion. Found here are roughly 56,000 clones, about 90% of them singletons; the top ten hold about 15%. The sequenced sample consisted of peripheral blood. Every receptor here comes from a human donor in a cohort sampled during active COVID-19.

The chain combines TRBV28 with TRBJ2-1, with a possible D match to TRBD2 (6 bases). Germline V lookup: CDR1 MDHEN, CDR2 SYDVKM. The CDR3 has 11 residues. Trimming took off 8 bases at V and 12 bases at J, with 14 bases between the two ends. The CDR3 nucleotides read TGTGCCAGCGGGGCGGGATTAGGGCAGTTCTTC. It encodes CASGAGLGQFF.

The V gene is TRBV6-1, the J gene TRBJ2-7; 8 bases are a match to TRBD1. Per the germline V gene, CDR1 is MNHNS and CDR2 is SASEGT. V trimming: 6 bases; J trimming: 7 bases; junction bases outside the gene matches: 11. The CDR3 is 14 amino acids. The CDR3 is CASSTGTGPREQYF. The CDR3 DNA reads as TGTGCCAGCAGCACCGGGACAGGCCCCAGAGAGCAGTACTTC.

The chain combines TRBV11-3 with TRBJ2-7; 10 positions agree with TRBD2. Unmatched junction bases numbered 10, after V lost 1 base and J lost 4 bases. This CDR3 contains 17 residues. Germline V gives CDR1 SGHNT, CDR2 YENEEA. In DNA form, the CDR3 reads TGTGCCAGCAGCTTAGGGGGAAGAAGCGGGAGGGCTTACGAGCAGTACTTC. Translating gives CASSLGGRSGRAYEQYF. Based on the CDR3 plus reference TRBV11-3 and TRBJ2-7, the full variable domain is EAGVVQSPRYKIIEKKQPVAFWCNPISGHNTLYWYLQNLGQGPELLIRYENEEAVDDSQLPKDRFSAERLKGVDSTLKIQPAELGDSAVYLCASSLGGRSGRAYEQYFGPGTRLTVT.

This chain links TRBV6-5 with TRBJ2-7; tentatively, D is TRBD1 (7 bases). Germline V gene lookup returns CDR1 MNHEY and CDR2 SVGAGI. V lost 5 bases, J lost 6 bases, and 17 bases lay in between. The CDR3 contains 14 residues. CDR3 in DNA: TGTGCCAGCAGTCCCCAGGGGGGCGGACGCGAGCAGTACTTC. This codes for CASSPQGGGREQYF.

The chain joins TRBV29-1 to TRBJ2-7; possible D gene TRBD1, 6 bases. This CDR3 has 12 residues. V was shortened by 4 bases and J by 8 bases, with 15 bases between the two germline ends. Germline CDR1 and CDR2: SQVTM and ANQGSEA. CDR3 sequence: CSVVSSGQKQYF. In DNA, the CDR3 is TGCAGCGTTGTAAGCTCGGGACAAAAGCAGTACTTC.

V and J are TRBV5-4 and TRBJ1-5, with D hard to call. The ends were cut back, 4 bases at V and 2 bases at J, with 13 bases in the middle. The CDR3 contains 15 residues. The germline gives CDR1 SGHNT, CDR2 YYREEE (reference sequence). CDR3 DNA sequence: TGTGCCAGCAGCCCTGGCACAGACCGCAATCAGCCCCAGCATTTT. It codes for CASSPGTDRNQPQHF.

The V and J genes are TRBV7-2 and TRBJ2-2, with D unclear. Looked up from germline, CDR1 is SGHTA and CDR2 is FQGNSA. The CDR3 is 14 residues long. V was cut by 6 bases and J by 5 bases, with 13 bases left in between. CDR3 sequence (DNA): TGTGCCAGCAGTCCAGCGCGCGCGACCGGGGAGCTGTTTTTT. As protein: CASSPARATGELFF. Looking up the rest from reference TRBV7-2 and TRBJ2-2 gives the full variable domain: GAGVSQSPSNKVTEKGKDVELRCDPISGHTALYWYRQSLGQGLEFLIYFQGNSAPDKSGLPSDRFSAERTGGSVSTLTIQRTQQEDSAVYLCASSPARATGELFFGEGSRLTVL.

The chain combines TRBV9 with TRBJ1-1; D may be TRBD1 (5 bases). V lost 6 bases and J 1 base, leaving 10 bases between the germline ends. Germline V gene data show CDR1 as SGDLS and CDR2 as YYNGEE. The CDR3 runs 13 residues. CDR3 protein: CASTPQGNTEAFF. DNA for the CDR3: TGTGCCAGCACACCTCAGGGGAACACTGAAGCTTTCTTT.

The genes are TRBV10-2 and TRBJ2-5, with D possibly being TRBD1 (6 bases). Germline loops: CDR1 WSHSY, CDR2 SAAADI. This CDR3 is 13 amino acids long. V was trimmed by 4 bases and J by 3 bases, leaving 9 bases between them. CDR3 residues: CASSVAGEETQYF. The CDR3 DNA follows: TGCGCCAGCAGTGTAGCAGGGGAAGAGACCCAGTACTTC.

The V call is TRBV4-3, the J call TRBJ2-1, with a tentative D call TRBD2 (6 bases). CDR3 length equals 15 residues. Trimming removed 4 bases from V and 9 bases from J, with 19 bases in between. Germline V gives CDR1 LGHNA, CDR2 YSLEER. The CDR3, as DNA: TGCGCCAGCAGCCGGTCAAGTCGGGAGAGAGGTGAGCAGTTCTTC. Protein product: CASSRSSRERGEQFF.

The chain uses TRBV28 and TRBJ2-5; TRBD1 aligns across 9 bases. J gave up 5 bases and V 7 bases, and 8 bases lay outside the gene matches. CDR3 length: 14 residues. Per germline, CDR1 MDHEN and CDR2 SYDVKM. Written as DNA, the CDR3 is TGTGCCAGCACCCGGGACAGGGACGAGGAGACCCAGTACTTC. Encoded protein: CASTRDRDEETQYF.